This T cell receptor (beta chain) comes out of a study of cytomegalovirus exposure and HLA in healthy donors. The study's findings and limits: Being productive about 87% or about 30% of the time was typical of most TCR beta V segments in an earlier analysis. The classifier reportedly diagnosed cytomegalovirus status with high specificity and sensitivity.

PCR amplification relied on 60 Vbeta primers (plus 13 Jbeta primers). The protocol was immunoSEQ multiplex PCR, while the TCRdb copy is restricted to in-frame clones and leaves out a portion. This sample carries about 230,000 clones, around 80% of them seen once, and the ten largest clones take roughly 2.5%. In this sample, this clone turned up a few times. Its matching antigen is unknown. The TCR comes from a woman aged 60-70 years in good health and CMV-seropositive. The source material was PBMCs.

This chain's CDR3 is CASSLEDRGNTEAFF. For the CDR3, the DNA is TGCGCCAGCAGCCTAGAGGACAGGGGGAACACTGAAGCTTTCTTT. The chain joins TRBV4-3 to TRBJ1-1; 9 bases are a match to TRBD1. Per germline, CDR1 LGHNA and CDR2 YSLEER. J gave up 1 base and V 4 bases, and 4 bases lay outside the gene matches. The CDR3 covers 15 residues.